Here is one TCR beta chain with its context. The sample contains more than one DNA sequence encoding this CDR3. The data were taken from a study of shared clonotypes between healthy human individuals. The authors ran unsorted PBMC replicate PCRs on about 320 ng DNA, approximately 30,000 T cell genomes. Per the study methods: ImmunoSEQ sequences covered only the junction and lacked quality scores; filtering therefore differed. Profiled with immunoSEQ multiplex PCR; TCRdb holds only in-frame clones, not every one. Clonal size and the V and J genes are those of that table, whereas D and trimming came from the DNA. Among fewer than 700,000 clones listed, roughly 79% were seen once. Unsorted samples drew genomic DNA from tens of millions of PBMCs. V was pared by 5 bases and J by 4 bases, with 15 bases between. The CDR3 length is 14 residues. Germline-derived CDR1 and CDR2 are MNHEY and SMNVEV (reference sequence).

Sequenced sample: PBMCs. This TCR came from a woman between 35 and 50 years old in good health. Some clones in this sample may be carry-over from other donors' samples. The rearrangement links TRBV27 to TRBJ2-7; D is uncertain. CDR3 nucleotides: TGTGCCAGCAGTCTAGGGCGGAGCTCATACGAGCAGTACTTC. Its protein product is CASSLGRSSYEQYF.